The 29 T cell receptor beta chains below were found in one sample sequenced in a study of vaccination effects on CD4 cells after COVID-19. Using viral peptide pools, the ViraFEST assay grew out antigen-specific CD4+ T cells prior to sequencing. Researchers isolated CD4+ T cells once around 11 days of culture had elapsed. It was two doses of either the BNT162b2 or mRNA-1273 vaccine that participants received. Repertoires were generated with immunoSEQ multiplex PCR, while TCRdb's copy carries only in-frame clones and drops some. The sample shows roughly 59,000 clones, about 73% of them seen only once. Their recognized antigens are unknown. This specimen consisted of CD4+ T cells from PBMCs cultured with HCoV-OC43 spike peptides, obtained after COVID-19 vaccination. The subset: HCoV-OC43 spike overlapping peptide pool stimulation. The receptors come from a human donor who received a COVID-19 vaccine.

CDR3 DNA sequence: TGCAGTGGGACAGGGATAGATACGCAGTATTTT. This encodes CSGTGIDTQYF. V and J are TRBV20-1 and TRBJ2-3; 8 nucleotides agree with TRBD1. Germline lookup yields CDR1 DFQATT and CDR2 SNEGSKA (reference sequence). The CDR3 runs to 11 residues. Trimming removed 7 bases from V and 5 bases from J; junction bases left unmatched: 2.

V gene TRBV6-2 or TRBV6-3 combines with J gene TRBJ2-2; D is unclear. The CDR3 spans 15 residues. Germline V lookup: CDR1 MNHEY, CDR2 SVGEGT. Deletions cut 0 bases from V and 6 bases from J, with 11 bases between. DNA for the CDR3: TGTGCCAGCAGTTACTCCCCGGGTGGTCCCGGGGAGCTGTTTTTT. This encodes CASSYSPGGPGELFF.

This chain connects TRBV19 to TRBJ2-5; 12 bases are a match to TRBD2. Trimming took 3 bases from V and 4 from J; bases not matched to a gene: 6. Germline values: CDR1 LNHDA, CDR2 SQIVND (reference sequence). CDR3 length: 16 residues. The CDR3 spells CASSMTSGGPRETQYF. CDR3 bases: TGTGCCAGTAGTATGACTAGCGGGGGCCCTCGAGAGACCCAGTACTTC.

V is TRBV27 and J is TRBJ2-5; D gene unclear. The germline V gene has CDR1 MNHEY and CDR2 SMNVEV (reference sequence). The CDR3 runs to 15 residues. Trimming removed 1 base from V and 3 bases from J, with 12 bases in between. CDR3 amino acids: CASSLFGSAKETQYF. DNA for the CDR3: TGTGCCAGCAGTTTATTTGGGTCGGCAAAAGAGACCCAGTACTTC.

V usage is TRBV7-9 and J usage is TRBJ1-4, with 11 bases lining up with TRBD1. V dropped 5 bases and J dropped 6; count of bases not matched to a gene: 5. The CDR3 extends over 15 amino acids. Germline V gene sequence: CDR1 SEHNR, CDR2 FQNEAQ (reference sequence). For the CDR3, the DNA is TGTGCCAGCAGCCCGGGACAGGGGGTCTATGAAAAACTGTTTTTT. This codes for CASSPGQGVYEKLFF.

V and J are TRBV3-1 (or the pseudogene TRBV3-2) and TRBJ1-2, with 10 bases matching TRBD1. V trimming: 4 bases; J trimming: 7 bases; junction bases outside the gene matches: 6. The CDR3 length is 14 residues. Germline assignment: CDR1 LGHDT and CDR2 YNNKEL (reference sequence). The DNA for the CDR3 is TGTGCCAGCAGCCCCGGGACAGGGGAGACTGGCTACACCTTC. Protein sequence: CASSPGTGETGYTF.

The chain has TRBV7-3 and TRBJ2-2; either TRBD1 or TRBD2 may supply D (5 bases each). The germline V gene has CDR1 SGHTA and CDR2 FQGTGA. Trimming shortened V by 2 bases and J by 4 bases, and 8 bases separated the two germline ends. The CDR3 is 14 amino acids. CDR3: CASSLSGTTGELFF. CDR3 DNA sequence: TGTGCCAGCAGCTTATCGGGGACCACCGGGGAGCTGTTTTTT.

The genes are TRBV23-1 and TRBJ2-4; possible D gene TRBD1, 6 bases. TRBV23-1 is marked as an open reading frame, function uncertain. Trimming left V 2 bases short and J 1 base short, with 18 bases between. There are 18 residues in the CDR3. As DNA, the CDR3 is TGCGCCAGCAGTCAAAACCCTGACAGGATTCAGGCCAAAAACATTCAGTACTTC. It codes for CASSQNPDRIQAKNIQYF.

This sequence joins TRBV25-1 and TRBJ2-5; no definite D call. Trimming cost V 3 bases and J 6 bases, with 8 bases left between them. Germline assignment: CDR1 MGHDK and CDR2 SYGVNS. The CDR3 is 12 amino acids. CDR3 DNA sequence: TGTGCCAGCAGTGATCCCCTTAAGACCCAGTACTTC. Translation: CASSDPLKTQYF.

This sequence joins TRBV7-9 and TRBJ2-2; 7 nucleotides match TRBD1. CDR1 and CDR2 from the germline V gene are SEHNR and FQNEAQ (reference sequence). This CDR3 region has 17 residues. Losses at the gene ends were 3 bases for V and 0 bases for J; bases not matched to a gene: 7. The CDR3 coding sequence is TGTGCCAGCAGCTTCGCCGGGACAGCACCGAACACCGGGGAGCTGTTTTTT. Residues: CASSFAGTAPNTGELFF.

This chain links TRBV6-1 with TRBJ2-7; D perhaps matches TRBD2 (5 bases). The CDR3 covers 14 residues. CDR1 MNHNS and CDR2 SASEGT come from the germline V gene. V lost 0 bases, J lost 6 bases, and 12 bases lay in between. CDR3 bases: TGTGCCAGCAGTGAAGCGCGGGTCAGGCCCGAGCAGTACGTC. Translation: CASSEARVRPEQYV.

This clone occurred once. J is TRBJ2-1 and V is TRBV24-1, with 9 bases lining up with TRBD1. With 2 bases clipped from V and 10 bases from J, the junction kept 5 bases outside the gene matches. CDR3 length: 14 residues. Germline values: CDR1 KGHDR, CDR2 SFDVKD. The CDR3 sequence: CATSDSGQGGEQFF. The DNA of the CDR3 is TGTGCCACCAGTGATTCGGGACAGGGAGGGGAGCAGTTCTTC.

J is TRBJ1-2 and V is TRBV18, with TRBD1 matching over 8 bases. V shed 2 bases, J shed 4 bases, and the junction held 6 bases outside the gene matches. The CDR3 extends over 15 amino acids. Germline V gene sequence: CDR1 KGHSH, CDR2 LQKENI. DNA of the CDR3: TGTGCCAGCTCACCAACACAGGGGGAGGCCTATGGCTACACCTTC. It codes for CASSPTQGEAYGYTF. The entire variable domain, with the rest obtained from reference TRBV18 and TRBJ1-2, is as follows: NAGVMQNPRHLVRRRGQEARLRCSPMKGHSHVYWYRQLPEEGLKFMVYLQKENIIDESGMPKERFSAEFPKEGPSILRIQQVVRGDSAAYFCASSPTQGEAYGYTFGSGTRLTVV.

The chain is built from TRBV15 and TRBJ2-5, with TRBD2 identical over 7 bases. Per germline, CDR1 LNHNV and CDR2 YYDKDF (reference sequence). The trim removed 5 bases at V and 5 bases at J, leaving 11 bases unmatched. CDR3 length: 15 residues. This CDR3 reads CATSGLAVRAETQYF. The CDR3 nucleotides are TGTGCCACCAGCGGCCTAGCGGTGCGGGCGGAGACCCAGTACTTC.

CDR3 nucleotide sequence: TGTGCCAGAAGCTCGGGGGCTGTGGAAAGGTCCGAGCAGTACGTC. It translates to CARSSGAVERSEQYV. This rearrangement joins TRBV5-3 to TRBJ2-7; perhaps D is TRBD1 or TRBD2 (6 bases each). TRBV5-3 qualifies as an ORF whose function is uncertain. The CDR3 contains 15 residues. Between the trimmed V and J ends, which lost 3 bases and 6 bases, there was a span of 19 bases.

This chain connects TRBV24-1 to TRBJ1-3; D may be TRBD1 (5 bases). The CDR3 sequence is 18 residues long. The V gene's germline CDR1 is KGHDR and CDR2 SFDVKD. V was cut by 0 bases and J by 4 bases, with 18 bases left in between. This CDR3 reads CATSDLEWDLRSGNTIYF. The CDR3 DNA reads TGTGCCACCAGTGATTTGGAATGGGACCTGAGATCCGGAAACACCATATATTTT.

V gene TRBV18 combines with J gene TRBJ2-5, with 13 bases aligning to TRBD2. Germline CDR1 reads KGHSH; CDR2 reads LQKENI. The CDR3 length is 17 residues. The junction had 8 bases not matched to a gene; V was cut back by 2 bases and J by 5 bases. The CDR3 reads CASSPSGTSGVRETQYF. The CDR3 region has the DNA TGTGCCAGCTCACCATCCGGGACTAGCGGGGTCAGGGAGACCCAGTACTTC.

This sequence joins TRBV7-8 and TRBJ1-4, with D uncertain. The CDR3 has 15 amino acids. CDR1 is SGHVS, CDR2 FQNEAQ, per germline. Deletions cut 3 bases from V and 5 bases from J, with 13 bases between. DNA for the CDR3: TGTGCCAGCAGCTTCTCAAGAGGCGGGAATGAAAAACTGTTTTTT. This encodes CASSFSRGGNEKLFF. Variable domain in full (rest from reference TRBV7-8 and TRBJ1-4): GAGVSQSPRYKVAKRGQDVALRCDPISGHVSLFWYQQALGQGPEFLTYFQNEAQLDKSGLPSDRFFAERPEGSVSTLKIQRTQQEDSAVYLCASSFSRGGNEKLFFGSGTQLSVL.

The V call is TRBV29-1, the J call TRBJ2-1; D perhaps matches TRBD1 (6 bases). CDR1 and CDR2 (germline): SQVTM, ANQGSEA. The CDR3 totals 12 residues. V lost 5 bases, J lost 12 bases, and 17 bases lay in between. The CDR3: CSVIVQGTGQFF. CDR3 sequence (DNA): TGCAGCGTTATTGTCCAGGGGACGGGGCAGTTCTTC.

CDR3 sequence (DNA): TGTGCCAGCAGCGTAGAGACAGGCGGGCGCGGGGAGCTGTTTTTT. Translation gives CASSVETGGRGELFF. V usage is TRBV9 and J usage is TRBJ2-2; D is possibly TRBD1 (6 bases). The CDR3 extends over 15 amino acids. Germline-derived CDR1 and CDR2 are SGDLS and YYNGEE. Trimming stripped 0 bases from V and 7 bases from J, with 13 bases between.

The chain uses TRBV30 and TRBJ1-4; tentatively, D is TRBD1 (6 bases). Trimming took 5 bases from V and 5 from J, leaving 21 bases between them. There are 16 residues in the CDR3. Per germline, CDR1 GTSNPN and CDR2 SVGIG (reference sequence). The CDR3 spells CAWEPGQRSGNEKLFF. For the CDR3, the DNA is TGTGCCTGGGAACCGGGACAACGGAGCGGAAATGAAAAACTGTTTTTT. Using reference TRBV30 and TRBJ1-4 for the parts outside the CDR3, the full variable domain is SQTIHQWPATLVQPVGSPLSLECTVEGTSNPNLYWYRQAAGRGLQLLFYSVGIGQISSEVPQNLSASRPQDRQFILSSKKLLLSDSGFYLCAWEPGQRSGNEKLFFGSGTQLSVL.

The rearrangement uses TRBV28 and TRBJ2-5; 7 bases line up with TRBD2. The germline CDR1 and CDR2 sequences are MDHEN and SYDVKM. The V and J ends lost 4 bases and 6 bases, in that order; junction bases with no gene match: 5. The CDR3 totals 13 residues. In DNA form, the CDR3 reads TGTGCCAGCAGTTCTTTCGGGGGGAAGACCCAGTACTTC. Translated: CASSSFGGKTQYF.

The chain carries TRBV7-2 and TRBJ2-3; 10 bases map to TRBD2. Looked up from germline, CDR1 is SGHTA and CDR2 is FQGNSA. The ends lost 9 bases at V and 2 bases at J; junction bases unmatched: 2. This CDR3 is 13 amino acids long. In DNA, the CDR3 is TGTGCCAGTAGCGGGGGGCTCACAGATACGCAGTATTTT. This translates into CASSGGLTDTQYF.

CDR3 DNA sequence: TGTGCCAGCAGTGAATTTGTGAACACCGGGGAGCTGTTTTTT. Translated: CASSEFVNTGELFF. This chain connects TRBV6-1 to TRBJ2-2; the D is unclear. The CDR3 loop spans 14 amino acids. The V gene's germline CDR1 is MNHNS and CDR2 SASEGT. Trimming pared 2 bases from V and 1 base from J, leaving 5 bases between.

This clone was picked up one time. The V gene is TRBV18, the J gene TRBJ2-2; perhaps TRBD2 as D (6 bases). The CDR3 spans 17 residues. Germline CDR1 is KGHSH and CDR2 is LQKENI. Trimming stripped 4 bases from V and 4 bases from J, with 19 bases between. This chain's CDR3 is CASSLAGLPRSTGELFF. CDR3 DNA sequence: TGTGCCAGCTCACTTGCGGGGCTCCCTCGGAGCACCGGGGAGCTGTTTTTT.

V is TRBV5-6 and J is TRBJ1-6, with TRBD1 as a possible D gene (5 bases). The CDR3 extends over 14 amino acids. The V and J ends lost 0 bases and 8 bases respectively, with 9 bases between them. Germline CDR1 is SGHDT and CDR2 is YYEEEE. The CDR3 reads CASSLVGTHSPLHF. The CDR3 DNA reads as TGTGCCAGCAGCTTGGTCGGGACCCATTCACCCCTCCACTTT.

CDR3 amino acids: CASSYSWGRNEQFF. The DNA of the CDR3 is TGTGCCAGCAGTTACTCTTGGGGTAGAAATGAGCAGTTCTTC. This rearrangement joins TRBV6-5 to TRBJ2-1; D call uncertain. Trimming removed 0 bases at V and 7 bases at J, with 10 bases between. The germline gives CDR1 MNHEY, CDR2 SVGAGI. This CDR3 is 14 amino acids long.

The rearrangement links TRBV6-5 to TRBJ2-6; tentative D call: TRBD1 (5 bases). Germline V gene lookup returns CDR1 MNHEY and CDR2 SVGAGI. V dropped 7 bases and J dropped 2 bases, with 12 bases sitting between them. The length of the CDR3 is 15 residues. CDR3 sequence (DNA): TGTGCCAGCACCGATCCCAGGGCTGGGGCCAACGTCCTGACTTTC. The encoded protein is CASTDPRAGANVLTF.

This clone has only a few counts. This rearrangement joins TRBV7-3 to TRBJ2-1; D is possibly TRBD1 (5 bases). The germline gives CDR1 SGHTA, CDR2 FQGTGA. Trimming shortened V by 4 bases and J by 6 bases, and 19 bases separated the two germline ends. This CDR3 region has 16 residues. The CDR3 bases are TGTGCCAGCAGCTCCCAGGGTCAGCTCAGTCTCAATGAGCAGTTCTTC. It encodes CASSSQGQLSLNEQFF.